This T cell receptor (beta chain) derives from a study of T cell repertoires in cytomegalovirus infection (dated by TCRdb to between 2019 and 2020). The study in broad terms: Recently identified HLA-C-restricted CMV epitopes, whose presentation resists viral immunomodulation, were targeted by peptide stimulations together with well-studied HLA-B-restricted epitopes. The HLA type of each donor mattered for the analysis, because public TCR beta signatures pointed to carriage of CMV infection along with the matching HLA type. Overall study results and their limits: The ex vivo response was dominated by HLA-C-restricted CMV-specific TCR beta clonotypes, which also provided the single most frequent clonotype in two of eight donors. In both this cohort and an independent roughly 330-donor cohort, the cumulative frequency of public TCR beta family members distinguished carriers of CMV infection plus the relevant HLA type.

About this clonotype: Its target antigen remains unknown. No per-base quality is available; no much larger clone lies one base away.

For CDR1 and CDR2, the germline V gene lists KGHDR and SFDVKD. At the junction V is shortened by 0 bases and J by 8 bases, with 8 bases in between. From the cysteine through the phenylalanine, the CDR3 covers 13 amino acids. The CDR3 DNA has 39 bases and is translated from base 1. The treatment or condition label for this specimen denotes: in vitro stimulation with specific CMV peptide epitopes to enrich CMV-specific T cells. The sample was run on an Illumina HiSeq 1500. The public sequencing data were trimmed at Q25 with fastp and processed into clonotypes with MiXCR by TCRdb, which kept only in-frame beta chains. CDR3 protein duplicates are merged, each entry listing the most common genes and DNA. The sample contains tens of thousands of distinct CDR3 sequences, roughly 25% of them found a single time. The ten largest make up approximately 53% of the sample.

The source material was CD8+ T cells from cultured PBMCs, sampled from culture after CMV antigen stimulation. This receptor was obtained from a human donor in good health (CMV status not recorded). Some clones in this sample may be carry-over from other donors' samples. The sequence joins TRBV24-1 to TRBJ2-3; no D gene call is confident. The nucleotides read TGTGCCACCAGTGATTTGAAGGACGGTACGCAGTATTTT. Protein translation: CATSDLKDGTQYF.